These 17 T cell receptor beta chains came from one sample sequenced in a study of T cells after yellow fever vaccination. TCRdb independently ran MiXCR on the 5' RACE reads; one entry per CDR3 protein. This sample has a few hundred thousand distinct CDR3 sequences, with less than 9.5% found just once. The sample here was CD4+ T cells sorted from PBMCs, taken 5 days after the yellow fever booster vaccination. These receptors were collected from a man aged 18 to 29 who received the YFV17D yellow fever vaccine.

This clonotype was detected a few times. The chain has TRBV11-3 and TRBJ2-7; TRBD1 agrees at 7 bases. The CDR3 covers 16 residues. With V trimmed by 3 bases and J by 2 bases, 10 bases remained unmatched. Germline V gene sequence: CDR1 SGHNT, CDR2 YENEEA. CDR3 region: CASSFRADRSAYEQYV. The CDR3 DNA reads TGTGCCAGCAGCTTTAGGGCGGACAGGTCAGCCTACGAGCAGTACGTC.

V and J are TRBV7-9 and TRBJ2-1; the D is unclear. This CDR3 comprises 14 residues. The V gene's germline CDR1 is SEHNR and CDR2 FQNEAQ (reference sequence). The germline V and J ends were trimmed by 4 bases and 5 bases, with 12 bases remaining between them. CDR3 bases: TGTGCCAGCAGCTCCCGGACCCCGAACAATGAGCAGTTCTTC. Protein: CASSSRTPNNEQFF.

At least ten counts were recorded for this clonotype. The chain uses TRBV2 and TRBJ1-2, with TRBD1 identical over 7 bases. CDR3 size: 15 residues. Trimming took 7 bases from V and 2 from J; bases not matched to a gene: 10. CDR1 and CDR2 (germline): SNHLY, FYNNEI. The CDR3 DNA sequence: TGTGCCAGCATCAGCGGACAGGCACCCAACTATGGCTACACCTTC. This encodes CASISGQAPNYGYTF.

The chain links TRBV5-4 to TRBJ1-2; D is uncertain. The CDR3 is made up of 15 amino acids. Trimming removed 0 bases from V and 2 bases from J, with 11 bases in between. Germline-derived CDR1 and CDR2 are SGHNT and YYREEE (reference sequence). The CDR3 nucleotides read TGTGCCAGCAGCTTGGGAAAAGCTCGAAACTATGGCTACACCTTC. It specifies CASSLGKARNYGYTF.

The gene calls are TRBV11-2 and TRBJ2-1, with 10 bases matching TRBD2. Germline lookup yields CDR1 SGHAT and CDR2 FQNNGV. The trim removed 3 bases at V and 4 bases at J, leaving 6 bases unmatched. The CDR3 is 16 amino acids. The CDR3 DNA is TGTGCCAGCAGCTTGAGCGGGGGGGCTCTTTACAATGAGCAGTTCTTC. It encodes CASSLSGGALYNEQFF.

This chain joins TRBV27 and TRBJ1-3; D is ambiguous. Trimming removed 5 bases from V and 2 bases from J, with 10 bases in between. Germline CDR1 and CDR2: MNHEY and SMNVEV (reference sequence). CDR3 length: 14 residues. The CDR3 nucleotides read TGTGCCAGCAGTCGGGGAGGGCCTGGAAACACCATATATTTT. Protein sequence: CASSRGGPGNTIYF.

The genes are TRBV5-8 and TRBJ2-3, with 7 bases lining up with TRBD1. The ends lost 2 bases at V and 6 bases at J; junction bases unmatched: 9. The germline CDR1 and CDR2 sequences are SGHTS and YDEGEE. CDR3 length: 15 residues. The CDR3 region is CASSFPGGVEDTQYF. DNA of the CDR3: TGTGCCAGCAGCTTTCCAGGGGGAGTTGAGGATACGCAGTATTTT.

Only a few counts were recorded for this clonotype. The V and J genes are TRBV7-8 and TRBJ1-1; unclear D gene. Per the germline V gene, CDR1 is SGHVS and CDR2 is FQNEAQ. The CDR3 is 14 residues long. The ends were cut back, 2 bases at V and 3 bases at J, with 10 bases in the middle. CDR3 DNA: TGTGCCAGCAGCTTATTTGTGGAATACACTGAAGCTTTCTTT. Amino acids: CASSLFVEYTEAFF. Full variable domain (missing parts from reference TRBV7-8 and TRBJ1-1): GAGVSQSPRYKVAKRGQDVALRCDPISGHVSLFWYQQALGQGPEFLTYFQNEAQLDKSGLPSDRFFAERPEGSVSTLKIQRTQQEDSAVYLCASSLFVEYTEAFFGQGTRLTVV.

V usage is TRBV7-2 and J usage is TRBJ1-2; D not certain. Germline CDR1 and CDR2: SGHTA and FQGNSA. CDR3 length: 15 residues. The V end was cut by 3 bases, the J end by 4 bases, with 15 bases between. CDR3 sequence: CASSLQVTSLYGYTF. DNA of the CDR3: TGTGCCAGCAGCTTGCAGGTGACTTCTCTCTATGGCTACACCTTC. Full variable domain (outside the CDR3, taken from reference TRBV7-2 and TRBJ1-2): GAGVSQSPSNKVTEKGKDVELRCDPISGHTALYWYRQSLGQGLEFLIYFQGNSAPDKSGLPSDRFSAERTGGSVSTLTIQRTQQEDSAVYLCASSLQVTSLYGYTFGSGTRLTVV.

There are many counts of this clonotype. The V call is TRBV2, the J call TRBJ2-5; no clear D gene. The CDR3 runs 15 residues. Trimming took 4 bases from V and 5 from J, leaving 17 bases between them. CDR1 is SNHLY and CDR2 is FYNNEI in the germline V gene. As DNA, the CDR3 is TGTGCCAGCAGTGGGGATGTGGGCCCCGGGGAGACCCAGTACTTC. Its protein is CASSGDVGPGETQYF.

This clonotype appeared many times. V usage is TRBV7-9 and J usage is TRBJ2-5; D is unclear. This CDR3 contains 14 residues. From germline, CDR1 is SEHNR and CDR2 FQNEAQ (reference sequence). V shed 4 bases and J shed 2 bases, with 11 bases lying between them. The CDR3 DNA is TGTGCCAGCAGCTACTGGGCTTTACAAGAGACCCAGTACTTC. It yields the protein CASSYWALQETQYF. The whole variable domain, remainder taken from reference TRBV7-9 and TRBJ2-5, is DTGVSQNPRHKITKRGQNVTFRCDPISEHNRLYWYRQTLGQGPEFLTYFQNEAQLEKSRLLSDRFSAERPKGSFSTLEIQRTEQGDSAMYLCASSYWALQETQYFGPGTRLLVL.

The genes are TRBV20-1 and TRBJ1-5; D is unresolved. Germline V gene lookup returns CDR1 DFQATT and CDR2 SNEGSKA (reference sequence). The V and J ends lost 5 bases and 2 bases respectively, with 7 bases between them. The CDR3 spans 12 residues. CDR3 coding DNA: TGCAGTGCTGGCCGGGGCAATCAGCCCCAGCATTTT. It translates to CSAGRGNQPQHF.

This clonotype has a handful of counts. The chain carries TRBV6-2 or TRBV6-3 and TRBJ2-6, with D possibly being TRBD2 (5 bases). V was pared by 6 bases and J by 0 bases, with 15 bases between. The CDR3 runs to 17 residues. Germline CDR1 is MNHEY and CDR2 is SVGEGT. The CDR3 sequence: CASSPFGISSGANVLTF. CDR3 bases: TGTGCCAGCAGCCCATTCGGGATATCCTCTGGGGCCAACGTCCTGACTTTC.

Here the CDR3 DNA reads TGTGCCAGCAGTGAGTCCCGGGACAGGGTACAGCAGTACGTC. Translation: CASSESRDRVQQYV. This chain uses TRBV6-1 with TRBJ2-7; 9 nucleotides agree with TRBD1. This CDR3 region has 14 residues. J gave up 8 bases and V 3 bases, and 8 bases lay outside the gene matches. Germline assignment: CDR1 MNHNS and CDR2 SASEGT.

The CDR3: CASSFRDRCATEAFF. Here the CDR3 DNA reads TGTGCCAGCAGTTTCCGGGACAGGTGTGCCACTGAAGCTTTCTTT. The chain employs TRBV28 and TRBJ1-1; 8 bases are shared with TRBD1. The CDR3 is 15 amino acids. V lost 3 bases, J lost 4 bases, and 7 bases stayed unmatched. Germline loops: CDR1 MDHEN, CDR2 SYDVKM.

This clonotype was observed a few times. This chain connects TRBV18 to TRBJ1-1, with D uncertain. V was clipped by 3 bases and J by 6 bases, with 14 bases between them. The germline V gene encodes CDR1 KGHSH and CDR2 LQKENI. The CDR3 consists of 14 residues. CDR3 in amino acids: CASSPTAAGPEAFF. The CDR3 DNA reads TGTGCCAGCTCACCCACCGCGGCGGGCCCTGAAGCTTTCTTT.

This clonotype was seen a few times. V gene TRBV20-1 combines with J gene TRBJ2-1; the D gene could be TRBD1 or TRBD2 (5 bases each). Trimming removed 0 bases at V and 4 bases at J, with 19 bases between. This CDR3 has 17 amino acids. CDR1 and CDR2 (germline): DFQATT, SNEGSKA (reference sequence). Here the CDR3 reads CSARDPIEGTLYNEQFF. The CDR3 region has the DNA TGCAGTGCTAGAGATCCGATCGAAGGGACCCTTTACAATGAGCAGTTCTTC.